Sequencing of this TCR beta chain was carried out in a study of radiotherapy plus CTLA-4 blockade in lung cancer. Study-level points and caveats: Radiotherapy with ipilimumab was followed by blood expansion of tumor-derived clones.

CDR1 and CDR2 from the germline V gene are SGHTA and FQGNSA. This CDR3 region has 12 residues. Deletions cut 1 base from V and 14 bases from J, with 14 bases between. With respect to this clone: Its antigen is currently unknown.

Using immunoSEQ multiplex PCR, the repertoire was profiled, and TCRdb retains in-frame clones only, with some absent. Among tens of thousands of clones listed, about 86% were seen once. The receptor was isolated from a human donor with non-small cell lung cancer who had a partial response to radiotherapy plus ipilimumab. The chain has TRBV7-2 and TRBJ1-2; D unclear. The sequencing here drew on peripheral blood, taken from a patient treated with radiotherapy plus ipilimumab. The CDR3: CASSLVSTTNTF. In nucleotides, the CDR3 is TGTGCCAGCAGCTTAGTTTCAACTACGAATACCTTC. The full variable domain, with the rest looked up from reference TRBV7-2 and TRBJ1-2, is GAGVSQSPSNKVTEKGKDVELRCDPISGHTALYWYRQSLGQGLEFLIYFQGNSAPDKSGLPSDRFSAERTGGSVSTLTIQRTQQEDSAVYLCASSLVSTTNTFGSGTRLTVV.